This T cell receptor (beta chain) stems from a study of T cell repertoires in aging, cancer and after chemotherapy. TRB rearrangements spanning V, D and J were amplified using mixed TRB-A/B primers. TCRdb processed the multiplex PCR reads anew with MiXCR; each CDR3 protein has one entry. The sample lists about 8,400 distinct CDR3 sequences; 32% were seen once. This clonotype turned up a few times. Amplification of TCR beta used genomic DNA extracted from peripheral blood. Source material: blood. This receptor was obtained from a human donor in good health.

CDR3 sequence (DNA): TGTGCCTGGAGAGTACGACAGGGAAGGGGAAATGAGCAGTTCTTC. Its translation is CAWRVRQGRGNEQFF. V is TRBV30 and J is TRBJ2-1; 7 bases agree with TRBD1. The CDR3 loop spans 15 amino acids. The V gene's germline CDR1 is GTSNPN and CDR2 SVGIG (reference sequence). Unmatched junction bases numbered 12, after V lost 3 bases and J lost 7 bases. Looking up the rest from reference TRBV30 and TRBJ2-1 gives the full variable domain: SQTIHQWPATLVQPVGSPLSLECTVEGTSNPNLYWYRQAAGRGLQLLFYSVGIGQISSEVPQNLSASRPQDRQFILSSKKLLLSDSGFYLCAWRVRQGRGNEQFFGPGTRLTVL.